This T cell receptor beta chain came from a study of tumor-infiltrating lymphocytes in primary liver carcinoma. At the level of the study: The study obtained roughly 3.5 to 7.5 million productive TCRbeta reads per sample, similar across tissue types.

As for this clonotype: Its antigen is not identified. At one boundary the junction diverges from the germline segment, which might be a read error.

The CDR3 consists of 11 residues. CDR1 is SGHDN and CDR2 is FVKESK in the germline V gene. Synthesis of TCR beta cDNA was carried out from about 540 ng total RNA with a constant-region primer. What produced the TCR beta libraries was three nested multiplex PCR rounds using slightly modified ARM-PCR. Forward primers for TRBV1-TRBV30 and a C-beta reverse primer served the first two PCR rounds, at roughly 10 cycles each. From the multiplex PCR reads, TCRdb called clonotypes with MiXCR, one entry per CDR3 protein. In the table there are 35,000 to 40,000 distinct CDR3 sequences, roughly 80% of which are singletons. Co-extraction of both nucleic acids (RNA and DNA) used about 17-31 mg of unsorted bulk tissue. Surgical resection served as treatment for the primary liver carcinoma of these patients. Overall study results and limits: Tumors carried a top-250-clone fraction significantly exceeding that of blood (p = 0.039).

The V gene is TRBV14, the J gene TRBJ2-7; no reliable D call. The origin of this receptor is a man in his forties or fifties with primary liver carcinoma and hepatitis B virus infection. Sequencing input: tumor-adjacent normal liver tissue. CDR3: CPSSPTYEQYF. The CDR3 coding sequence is TGTCCCAGCAGCCCGACTTACGAGCAGTACTTC.